This TCR beta chain appears in the sequencing data of a study of control samples from healthy donors and cancer patients. CDR1 SGHNT and CDR2 YENEEA come from the germline V gene. This CDR3 is built from 13 residues. V dropped 3 bases and J dropped 7 bases, with 7 bases sitting between them. Sequencing used immunoSEQ multiplex PCR; TCRdb keeps in-frame clones, though not all of them. The table shows around 200,000 clones, with approximately 92% occurring only once. The sequenced sample was blood. This clonotype was obtained from a man younger than 35 in good health. V usage is TRBV11-3 and J usage is TRBJ1-6; D remains ambiguous. The CDR3 is CASSLEKNSPLHF. The CDR3 nucleotides are TGTGCCAGCAGCTTGGAAAAAAATTCACCCCTCCACTTT.